This section outlines one T cell receptor beta chain sequence together with its context. Its antigen is unknown. Germline V gene sequence: CDR1 SGHDN, CDR2 FVKESK. Trimming cost V 2 bases and J 4 bases, with 8 bases left between them. The CDR3 is 13 amino acids. Using immunoSEQ multiplex PCR, the repertoire was profiled, and TCRdb retains in-frame clones only, with some absent. The data show about 110,000 clones, 75% to 90% seen once. This specimen belongs to a study of T cell responses to AZD1222 COVID-19 vaccine. General study findings and limits: Possibly, clonal diversity was underestimated; donors were largely white British and included more females. Of spike-specific TCRs, nearly half reportedly target regions left unmutated in variants.

The TCR sequence derives from an adult in good health. This material consisted of peripheral blood, taken on day 0 of AZD1222 vaccination. The chain joins TRBV14 to TRBJ1-2; maybe TRBD1 (5 bases). DNA of the CDR3: TGTGCCAGCAGCCAACTGGGGGGCTATGGCTACACCTTC. Protein sequence: CASSQLGGYGYTF.